The 12 T cell receptor beta chains below all came from one sample that was sequenced in a study of PD-1 blockade in classical Hodgkin lymphoma. Time point here: cycle 4 day 1 (C4D1), after more than 5 weeks of nivolumab. With no exception, relapse followed autologous stem cell transplantation in all patients, and brentuximab vedotin exposure varied. Data came from immunoSEQ multiplex PCR; TCRdb stores just in-frame clones and leaves some out. The sample has around 25,000 clones, approximately 79% seen once. The input for sequencing was peripheral blood mononuclear cells (PBMCs), taken before the fourth cycle of nivolumab. The receptors shown here come from a human donor with classical Hodgkin lymphoma.

The chain combines TRBV5-1 with TRBJ2-7; the D gene is possibly TRBD2 (6 bases). Per germline, CDR1 SGHRS and CDR2 YFSETQ. The CDR3 spans 12 residues. V was cut by 4 bases and J by 3 bases, with 8 bases left in between. CDR3 in amino acids: CASSPSVYEQYF. CDR3 sequence (DNA): TGCGCCAGCAGCCCTAGCGTCTACGAGCAGTACTTC. Full variable domain (outside the CDR3, taken from reference TRBV5-1 and TRBJ2-7): KAGVTQTPRYLIKTRGQQVTLSCSPISGHRSVSWYQQTPGQGLQFLFEYFSETQRNKGNFPGRFSGRQFSNSRSEMNVSTLELGDSALYLCASSPSVYEQYFGPGTRLTVT.

The V gene is TRBV6-5, the J gene TRBJ2-1, with D perhaps matching TRBD1 (5 bases). CDR3 size: 14 residues. V was cut by 2 bases and J by 5 bases, with 10 bases left in between. The V gene's germline CDR1 is MNHEY and CDR2 SVGAGI. The DNA of the CDR3 is TGTGCCAGCAGTTACAGGGGAAGGAACAATGAGCAGTTCTTC. Translated, it gives CASSYRGRNNEQFF.

This chain connects TRBV30 to TRBJ1-2; 9 bases fit TRBD1. CDR1 and CDR2 (germline): GTSNPN, SVGIG (reference sequence). V was pared by 3 bases and J by 8 bases, with 7 bases of the junction left unmatched. The CDR3 covers 13 residues. The CDR3, as DNA: TGTGCCTGGAGAAACACAGGGGGCGAAGGCTACACCTTC. It specifies CAWRNTGGEGYTF.

The chain combines TRBV27 with TRBJ2-7, with D unresolved. CDR1 and CDR2 (germline): MNHEY, SMNVEV (reference sequence). This CDR3 has 13 amino acids. Trimming pared 2 bases from V and 4 bases from J, leaving 9 bases between. CDR3 nucleotide sequence: TGTGCCAGCAGTTTAAGGGCACAGTACGAGCAGTACTTC. It translates to CASSLRAQYEQYF.

The chain joins TRBV5-4 to TRBJ2-7; 11 bases align to TRBD1. This CDR3 has 17 amino acids. After removal of 4 bases from V and 0 bases from J, the junction contained 9 bases not matched to a gene. Germline V gene data show CDR1 as SGHNT and CDR2 as YYREEE (reference sequence). The DNA of the CDR3 is TGTGCCAGCAGCCTTGGACAGGGGGCCGGGAACTCCTACGAGCAGTACTTC. This codes for CASSLGQGAGNSYEQYF.

The chain uses TRBV7-2 and TRBJ2-7; TRBD1 matches 10 bases. This CDR3 comprises 14 residues. Germline lookup yields CDR1 SGHTA and CDR2 FQGNSA. Trimming at V came to 5 bases and at J to 2 bases, leaving 3 bases not matched to a gene. CDR3 sequence: CASSHDRGPYEQYF. Here the CDR3 DNA reads TGTGCCAGCAGCCACGACAGGGGGCCCTACGAGCAGTACTTC.

The J gene is TRBJ2-1, the V gene TRBV6-6, with 12 bases that match TRBD2. V dropped 6 bases and J dropped 4; count of bases not matched to a gene: 4. Germline V gene data show CDR1 as MNHNY and CDR2 as SVGAGI (reference sequence). The CDR3 runs 15 residues. Here the CDR3 DNA reads TGTGCCAGCAGCCGGACTAGCGGGATATACAATGAGCAGTTCTTC. It yields the protein CASSRTSGIYNEQFF.

The chain employs TRBV18 and TRBJ2-5; D ambiguous. The CDR3 totals 16 residues. Trimming pared 3 bases from V and 5 bases from J, leaving 19 bases between. Germline assignment: CDR1 KGHSH and CDR2 LQKENI. The CDR3 reads CASSPSSQVREETQYF. The CDR3 DNA sequence: TGTGCCAGCTCACCGTCCTCTCAGGTACGAGAGGAGACCCAGTACTTC.

The rearrangement uses TRBV5-4 and TRBJ2-1; 11 bases map to TRBD2. The CDR3 covers 16 residues. Germline values: CDR1 SGHNT, CDR2 YYREEE (reference sequence). Trimming removed 0 bases from V and 7 bases from J; junction bases left unmatched: 6. CDR3 protein: CASSLGSRLAGNEQFF. Written as DNA, the CDR3 is TGTGCCAGCAGCTTGGGTTCCCGACTAGCGGGGAATGAGCAGTTCTTC.

This clone appeared a few times. V is TRBV27 and J is TRBJ2-7, with 10 bases fitting TRBD1. Unmatched junction bases numbered 3, after V lost 3 bases and J lost 4 bases. CDR1 MNHEY and CDR2 SMNVEV come from the germline V gene (reference sequence). This CDR3 comprises 14 residues. CDR3 residues: CASSLTGGGYEQYF. The CDR3, as DNA: TGTGCCAGCAGTTTGACAGGGGGCGGGTACGAGCAGTACTTC.

The chain recombines TRBV9 with TRBJ2-2; 7 bases are a match to TRBD1. The CDR3 totals 16 residues. Trimming took 1 base from V and 3 from J; bases not matched to a gene: 6. Germline V gives CDR1 SGDLS, CDR2 YYNGEE. The DNA of the CDR3 is TGTGCCAGCAGCGTAAGACAGGGAGCGGACACCGGGGAGCTGTTTTTT. This sequence encodes CASSVRQGADTGELFF.

This clone was picked up one time. The chain recombines TRBV7-9 with TRBJ1-1; 11 bases agree with TRBD1. This CDR3 is built from 15 residues. Germline CDR1 is SEHNR and CDR2 is FQNEAQ (reference sequence). V lost 5 bases, J lost 4 bases, and 6 bases stayed unmatched. The CDR3 sequence: CASSPGTGGGTEAFF. The CDR3 coding sequence is TGTGCCAGCAGCCCCGGGACAGGGGGGGGCACTGAAGCTTTCTTT.